This TCR beta chain was sequenced for a study of cytomegalovirus exposure and HLA in healthy donors. Overall study: HLA-typed donors were the source of tens of millions of unique TCRs held in an early data release.

V lost 3 bases, J lost 2 bases, and 3 bases stayed unmatched. CDR1 and CDR2 (germline): SGHDT, YYEEEE. The CDR3 totals 15 residues. The PCR contained 60 Vbeta and 13 Jbeta primers. Original processing notes: Unique TCR beta chains totaled 65 million to 95 million in a later count, with 8.5 million to 12 million of them shared. Produced via immunoSEQ multiplex PCR; TCRdb's table is partial and in-frame only. V, J and clone size derive from that table, while D and trimming were established from the DNA sequence. Among about 150,000 clones, around 75% were seen once, and the ten largest hold less than 5%.

The V call is TRBV5-6, the J call TRBJ2-2, with TRBD1 matching 8 bases. This receptor was obtained from a man aged 55 to 70 in good health and CMV-seronegative. Sequenced material: PBMCs. The DNA for the CDR3 is TGTGCCAGCAGCTCCGGGACAGGCAACACCGGGGAGCTGTTTTTT. Protein: CASSSGTGNTGELFF. Combining the CDR3 with reference TRBV5-6 and TRBJ2-2 gives the whole variable domain DAGVTQSPTHLIKTRGQQVTLRCSPKSGHDTVSWYQQALGQGPQFIFQYYEEEERQRGNFPDRFSGHQFPNYSSELNVNALLLGDSALYLCASSSGTGNTGELFFGEGSRLTVL.